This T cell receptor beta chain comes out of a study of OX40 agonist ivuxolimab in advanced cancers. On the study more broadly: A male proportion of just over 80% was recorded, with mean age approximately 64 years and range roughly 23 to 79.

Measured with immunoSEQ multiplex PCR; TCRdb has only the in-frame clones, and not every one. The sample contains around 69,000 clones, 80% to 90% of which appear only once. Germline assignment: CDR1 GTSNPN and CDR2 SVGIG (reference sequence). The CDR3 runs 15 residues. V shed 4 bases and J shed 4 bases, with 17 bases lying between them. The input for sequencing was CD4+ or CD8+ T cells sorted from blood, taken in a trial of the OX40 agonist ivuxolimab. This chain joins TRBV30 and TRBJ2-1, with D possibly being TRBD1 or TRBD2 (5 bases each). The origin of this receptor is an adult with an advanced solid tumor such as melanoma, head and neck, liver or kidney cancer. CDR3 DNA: TGTGCCTGGAACCATAGAGGGGCGGTTTACAATGAGCAGTTCTTC. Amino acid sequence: CAWNHRGAVYNEQFF.